These 25 T cell receptor beta chains share one sample of origin, sequenced in a study of T cells in Graves' hyperthyroidism and ophthalmopathy. Amplified TCR beta CDR3 regions derived from RNA transcripts. The TCR CDR3 was amplified in a first-round RT-PCR using the HTBI primer set. TCRdb passed the multiplex PCR reads through MiXCR, listing each CDR3 protein once. This repertoire shows roughly 500,000 distinct CDR3 sequences, over 45% found once; its top ten account for about two fifths. The sample was peripheral blood or thyroid tissue (not recorded which). The receptors were sampled from an adult woman with Graves' disease, either hyperthyroidism or ophthalmopathy (not recorded which).

This sequence joins TRBV20-1 and TRBJ1-5, with D unclear. In germline, CDR1 is DFQATT, CDR2 SNEGSKA (reference sequence). CDR3 length: 14 residues. The V and J ends lost 3 bases and 0 bases respectively, with 9 bases between them. The CDR3 DNA reads TGCAGTGCTAGTAAGGATACTAGCAATCAGCCCCAGCATTTT. Encoded protein: CSASKDTSNQPQHF.

Concerning this clonotype: It may be a read error: a sequence one base away is much more abundant. The chain joins TRBV5-6 to TRBJ1-3; D may be TRBD1 (5 bases). The CDR3 extends over 17 amino acids. Looked up from germline, CDR1 is SGHDT and CDR2 is YYEEEE. V was shortened by 4 bases and J by 2 bases, with 19 bases between the two germline ends. CDR3 in amino acids: CASSKGYVTRPGNTIYF. Here the CDR3 DNA reads TGTGCCAGCAGCAAGGGGTACGTGACAAGACCTGGAAACACCATATATTTT.

This clonotype was detected ten times or more. V is TRBV2 and J is TRBJ1-2, with D maybe TRBD1 (6 bases). V lost 4 bases, J lost 6 bases, and 12 bases lay in between. The CDR3 totals 13 residues. Looked up from germline, CDR1 is SNHLY and CDR2 is FYNNEI. CDR3 sequence: CASSAQGRDGYTF. In DNA, the CDR3 is TGTGCCAGCAGTGCACAGGGCAGGGATGGCTACACCTTC.

This clonotype was seen more than once but under ten times. The chain has TRBV28 and TRBJ2-5; D might be TRBD1 or TRBD2, each matching 6 bases. Germline CDR1 and CDR2: MDHEN and SYDVKM. The CDR3 is made up of 13 amino acids. V shed 6 bases and J shed 9 bases, with 17 bases lying between them. The chain's CDR3 is CASRVQGRGSQYF. The CDR3 coding sequence is TGTGCCAGCAGAGTACAGGGCCGGGGGTCCCAGTACTTC.

On this clonotype itself: The junction departs from the called germline gene at one end, perhaps through a read error. V gene TRBV12-3 or TRBV12-4 combines with J gene TRBJ2-5; 14 nucleotides align to TRBD2. The CDR3 is 15 amino acids. Here the CDR3 DNA reads TGTGCCAGCAGTACCGGGACTAGCGGGAGTGAGACCCGGTACTTC. Its translation is CASSTGTSGSETRYF.

J is TRBJ2-5 and V is TRBV7-9; D is possibly TRBD1 (6 bases). The V gene's germline CDR1 is SEHNR and CDR2 FQNEAQ (reference sequence). V was cut by 5 bases and J by 1 base, with 14 bases left in between. There are 15 residues in the CDR3. The CDR3 bases are TGTGCCAGCAGCCTCGGTCAGGGGATCCAAGAGACCCAGTACTTC. This gives the protein CASSLGQGIQETQYF.

In its sample, this clonotype was seen many times. The rearrangement joins TRBV6-1 to TRBJ2-7, with unresolved D. Germline V gives CDR1 MNHNS, CDR2 SASEGT. CDR3 length: 12 amino acids. The V and J ends lost 7 bases and 3 bases respectively, with 10 bases between them. CDR3 amino acids: CASKTAHYEQYF. The CDR3 coding sequence is TGTGCCAGCAAAACGGCTCACTACGAGCAGTACTTC.

This chain links TRBV9 with TRBJ2-2; D is unclear. There are 13 residues in the CDR3. Per germline, CDR1 SGDLS and CDR2 YYNGEE. With 0 bases removed from V and 7 bases from J, the gap between germline ends came to 7 bases. The CDR3 coding sequence is TGTGCCAGCAGCGTAGAAGATTTCGGGGAGCTGTTTTTT. Amino acids: CASSVEDFGELFF. The variable domain in full, completed from reference TRBV9 and TRBJ2-2, reads DSGVTQTPKHLITATGQRVTLRCSPRSGDLSVYWYQQSLDQGLQFLIQYYNGEERAKGNILERFSAQQFPDLHSELNLSSLELGDSALYFCASSVEDFGELFFGEGSRLTVL.

The CDR3 DNA reads TGTGCCAGCAGAGGACAGGGGATCTCCGGGGAGCTGTTTTTT. Translation: CASRGQGISGELFF. The chain joins TRBV11-1 to TRBJ2-2; 9 positions match TRBD1. Germline CDR1 and CDR2: SGHAT and FQDESV (reference sequence). This CDR3 contains 14 residues. V lost 6 bases, J lost 6 bases, and 5 bases stayed unmatched.

The chain employs TRBV7-2 and TRBJ2-5, with 7 bases fitting TRBD2. V dropped 2 bases and J dropped 4; count of bases not matched to a gene: 7. The CDR3 spans 15 residues. CDR1 is SGHTA, CDR2 FQGNSA, per germline. For the CDR3, the DNA is TGTGCCAGCAGCTTACGGCGGGAGAGGGGAGAGACCCAGTACTTC. Amino acid sequence: CASSLRRERGETQYF. The entire variable domain, with the rest obtained from reference TRBV7-2 and TRBJ2-5, is as follows: GAGVSQSPSNKVTEKGKDVELRCDPISGHTALYWYRQSLGQGLEFLIYFQGNSAPDKSGLPSDRFSAERTGGSVSTLTIQRTQQEDSAVYLCASSLRRERGETQYFGPGTRLLVL.

This clonotype was detected a few times. The chain employs TRBV20-1 and TRBJ1-6; D call uncertain. Germline V gives CDR1 DFQATT, CDR2 SNEGSKA (reference sequence). V was cut by 3 bases and J by 7 bases, with 10 bases left in between. There are 13 residues in the CDR3. This chain's CDR3 is CSARLDGNSPLHF. The CDR3 nucleotides read TGCAGTGCTAGGCTGGACGGGAATTCACCCCTCCACTTT.

On this clonotype: A much larger clonotype is one base distant, so this may be a read error. The chain links TRBV7-9 to TRBJ1-2; the match to TRBD1 covers 9 bases. The V segment lost 5 bases and the J segment 2 bases; nucleotides outside the gene matches: 12. The germline gives CDR1 SEHNR, CDR2 FQNEAQ (reference sequence). The length of the CDR3 is 17 residues. CDR3 coding DNA: TGTGCCAGCAGCCCCCCTTTTAGACAGGGGGAGAACTATGGCTACACCTTC. It yields the protein CASSPPFRQGENYGYTF.

This chain uses TRBV28 with TRBJ1-1; 9 nucleotides align to TRBD1. With V trimmed by 4 bases and J by 1 base, 4 bases remained unmatched. The CDR3 contains 15 residues. Looked up from germline, CDR1 is MDHEN and CDR2 is SYDVKM. The CDR3 reads CASSSSGQGNTEAFF. CDR3 DNA: TGTGCCAGCAGTTCATCGGGACAGGGGAACACTGAAGCTTTCTTT.

The V and J genes are TRBV19 and TRBJ2-3; maybe TRBD2 (5 bases). CDR1 and CDR2 from the germline V gene are LNHDA and SQIVND (reference sequence). This CDR3 comprises 14 residues. Trimming cost V 6 bases and J 4 bases, with 14 bases left between them. The CDR3 nucleotides are TGTGCCAGTAGCCTCGGGATGGTCGCAGATACGCAGTATTTT. Its translation: CASSLGMVADTQYF.

About this clonotype: Here the CDR3 omits its conserved ending phenylalanine or tryptophan, so a read error is the likely source. Because the CDR3's place on the DNA is in doubt, the DNA is left out and the CDR3 is given as listed by TCRdb. CDR3 region: CASSLEGRN. The J gene is TRBJ1-5, the V gene TRBV7-9; TRBD1 was called by the table and not checked on the DNA. The CDR3 is 9 residues long, ends included. Looked up from germline, CDR1 is SEHNR and CDR2 is FQNEAQ (reference sequence).

This sequence joins TRBV6-5 and TRBJ2-5; D unclear. V lost 6 bases, J lost 5 bases, and 19 bases lay in between. CDR3 length equals 15 residues. Germline CDR1 and CDR2: MNHEY and SVGAGI. The CDR3 DNA sequence: TGTGCCAGCAGAGCCTCCGACATCCCCCGGGAGACCCAGTACTTC. This encodes CASRASDIPRETQYF.

A few counts support this clonotype. A much more abundant neighbour one base away suggests this may be a read error. V usage is TRBV7-8 and J usage is TRBJ2-7, with 7 bases identical to TRBD1. CDR1 SGHVS and CDR2 FQNEAQ come from the germline V gene. The CDR3 extends over 15 amino acids. After removal of 4 bases from V and 4 bases from J, the junction contained 10 bases not matched to a gene. The CDR3 DNA reads TGTGCCAGCAGCTGCACACAGGGGAGAGCTTACGAGCAGTACTTC. It encodes CASSCTQGRAYEQYF.

J is TRBJ1-6 and V is TRBV18; 9 bases are a match to TRBD1. The CDR3 extends over 14 amino acids. V shed 8 bases and J 8 bases; nucleotides not matched to a gene: 7. CDR1 and CDR2 (germline): KGHSH, LQKENI. CDR3 amino acids: CASSRTGEDSPLHF. CDR3 sequence (DNA): TGTGCCAGCAGCCGGACAGGGGAGGATTCACCCCTCCACTTT.

Notes on this clonotype: One base away lies a much larger clone, so this may be a sequencing read error. The chain joins TRBV6-5 to TRBJ1-1; TRBD1 matches 8 bases. This CDR3 has 13 amino acids. The germline V gene has CDR1 MNHEY and CDR2 SVGAGI. Trimming at V came to 8 bases and at J to 13 bases, leaving 15 bases not matched to a gene. The CDR3 nucleotides read TGTGCCAGCTCCGCAGCCTTGGACAGGGAATGTTTCTTT. It encodes CASSAALDRECFF.

V usage is TRBV7-2 and J usage is TRBJ1-2, with TRBD1 matching over 7 bases. Unmatched junction bases numbered 10, after V lost 4 bases and J lost 8 bases. This CDR3 region has 14 residues. Germline lookup yields CDR1 SGHTA and CDR2 FQGNSA. The DNA of the CDR3 is TGTGCCAGCAGCTCACCGGGACAGCCTTTGGGCTACACCTTC. Its protein product is CASSSPGQPLGYTF.

This clonotype came up a few times. The CDR3 is CASSVRTDNSPLHF. The CDR3 DNA follows: TGTGCCAGCAGTGTTCGGACCGATAATTCACCCCTCCACTTT. This chain links TRBV6-1 with TRBJ1-6; D gene uncertain. Germline CDR1 MNHNS, CDR2 SASEGT. There are 14 residues in the CDR3. V gave up 4 bases and J gave up 5 bases, with 9 bases separating them.

This clonotype showed up many times. The chain combines TRBV10-3 with TRBJ2-5; no reliable D call. This CDR3 has 12 residues. V lost 2 bases to trimming and J lost 5 bases, with 6 bases between them. Germline values: CDR1 ENHRY, CDR2 SYGVKD. This chain's CDR3 is CAISEGFETQYF. CDR3 in DNA: TGTGCCATCAGTGAGGGGTTCGAGACCCAGTACTTC.

The rearrangement uses TRBV2 and TRBJ1-2; 9 bases map to TRBD1. V lost 7 bases to trimming and J lost 4 bases; unmatched junction nucleotides: 10. The CDR3 runs to 15 residues. Germline V lookup: CDR1 SNHLY, CDR2 FYNNEI. The CDR3 DNA reads TGTGCCAGCAAACCCAGGGGACAGGGAGGCTATGGCTACACCTTC. It translates to CASKPRGQGGYGYTF.

This clonotype was seen ten or more times. The V call is TRBV7-3, the J call TRBJ2-7; 8 bases agree with TRBD1. The germline gives CDR1 SGHTA, CDR2 FQGTGA. The CDR3 length is 16 residues. With V trimmed by 1 base and J by 0 bases, 5 bases remained unmatched. CDR3 sequence reads: CASSLIGGTGSYEQYF. CDR3 nucleotides: TGTGCCAGCAGCTTAATCGGAGGGACAGGCTCCTACGAGCAGTACTTC.

The sample holds many counts of this clonotype. This sequence joins TRBV5-1 and TRBJ1-2, with D possibly TRBD1 on 6 matching bases. V gave up 0 bases and J gave up 3 bases, with 12 bases separating them. Germline CDR1 and CDR2: SGHRS and YFSETQ. The length of the CDR3 is 15 residues. CDR3 DNA: TGCGCCAGCAGCTTGGCCGGGGGCCGGGACTATGGCTACACCTTC. Translation gives CASSLAGGRDYGYTF.